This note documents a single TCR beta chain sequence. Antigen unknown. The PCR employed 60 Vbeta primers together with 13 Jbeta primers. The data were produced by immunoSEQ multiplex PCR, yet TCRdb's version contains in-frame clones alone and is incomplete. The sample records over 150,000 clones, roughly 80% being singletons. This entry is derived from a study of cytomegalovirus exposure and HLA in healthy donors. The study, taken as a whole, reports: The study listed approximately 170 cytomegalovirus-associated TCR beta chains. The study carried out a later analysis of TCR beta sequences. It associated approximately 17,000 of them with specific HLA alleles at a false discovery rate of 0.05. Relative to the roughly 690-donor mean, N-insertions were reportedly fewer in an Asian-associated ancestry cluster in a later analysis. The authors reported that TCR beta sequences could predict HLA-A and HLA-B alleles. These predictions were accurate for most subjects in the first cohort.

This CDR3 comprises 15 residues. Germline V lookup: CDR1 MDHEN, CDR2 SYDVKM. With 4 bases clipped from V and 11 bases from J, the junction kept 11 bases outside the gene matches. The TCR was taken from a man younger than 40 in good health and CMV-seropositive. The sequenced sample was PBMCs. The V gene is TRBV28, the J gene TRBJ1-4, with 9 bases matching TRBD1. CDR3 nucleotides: TGTGCCAGCAGTTCTCAGGGACAGGGTTTGGGGAAACTGTTTTTT. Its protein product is CASSSQGQGLGKLFF.